Each of the 30 T cell receptor beta chains below was sequenced from the same sample in a study of blood T cell repertoires in COVID-19. Clones were sequenced by immunoSEQ multiplex PCR, and TCRdb holds only the in-frame ones, with some missing. This sample has 70,000 to 95,000 clones, with nearly 95% found just once. Sequencing was carried out using peripheral blood. These receptors originate from a human donor with active COVID-19. The donor label of this sample is uncertain.

This rearrangement joins TRBV7-2 to TRBJ1-5, with D possibly being TRBD1 (5 bases). The CDR3 is made up of 15 amino acids. The germline gives CDR1 SGHTA, CDR2 FQGNSA. The V gene lost 4 bases and the J gene lost 3 bases, with 13 bases spanning the gap. The CDR3 loop is CASSSLDSNNQPQHF. The CDR3 DNA reads as TGTGCCAGCAGCTCACTCGACAGTAACAATCAGCCCCAGCATTTT.

The chain employs TRBV6-5 and TRBJ2-7; D possibly corresponds to TRBD1 (5 bases). The CDR3 loop spans 15 amino acids. The germline V and J ends were trimmed by 6 bases and 3 bases, with 18 bases remaining between them. Germline lookup yields CDR1 MNHEY and CDR2 SVGAGI. This CDR3 reads CASSYRFQGVYEQYF. CDR3 coding DNA: TGTGCCAGCAGCTACAGGTTCCAGGGTGTCTACGAGCAGTACTTC.

CDR3 sequence (DNA): TGTGCCAGCAGCCCTAGACAGGCGACCGCTAGCACAGATACGCAGTATTTT. Translation gives CASSPRQATASTDTQYF. J is TRBJ2-3 and V is TRBV11-3, with a possible D match to TRBD1 (6 bases). The CDR3 contains 17 residues. Germline loops: CDR1 SGHNT, CDR2 YENEEA. Trimming took 5 bases from V and 0 from J, leaving 18 bases between them.

V and J are TRBV5-4 and TRBJ2-1, with 7 bases identical to TRBD1. The V and J ends lost 3 bases and 2 bases, in that order; junction bases with no gene match: 2. In germline, CDR1 is SGHNT, CDR2 YYREEE (reference sequence). This CDR3 is 14 amino acids long. Here the CDR3 DNA reads TGTGCCAGCAGCTCGACAGGGACCTACAATGAGCAGTTCTTC. It codes for CASSSTGTYNEQFF. Looking up the rest from reference TRBV5-4 and TRBJ2-1 gives the full variable domain: ETGVTQSPTHLIKTRGQQVTLRCSSQSGHNTVSWYQQALGQGPQFIFQYYREEENGRGNFPPRFSGLQFPNYSSELNVNALELDDSALYLCASSSTGTYNEQFFGPGTRLTVL.

V is TRBV19 and J is TRBJ2-7; 13 positions match TRBD2. This CDR3 comprises 14 residues. V lost 8 bases and J lost 3; bases outside the gene matches: 4. Germline V gene lookup returns CDR1 LNHDA and CDR2 SQIVND (reference sequence). The CDR3 DNA is TGTGCCAGTTCCTGGACTAGCGGGAGCTACGAGCAGTACTTC. Protein sequence: CASSWTSGSYEQYF. The whole variable domain, filled in from reference TRBV19 and TRBJ2-7, reads DGGITQSPKYLFRKEGQNVTLSCEQNLNHDAMYWYRQDPGQGLRLIYYSQIVNDFQKGDIAEGYSVSREKKESFPLTVTSAQKNPTAFYLCASSWTSGSYEQYFGPGTRLTVT.

The J gene is TRBJ1-5, the V gene TRBV5-1; possibly TRBD1 for D (5 bases). The germline V gene has CDR1 SGHRS and CDR2 YFSETQ. This CDR3 region has 14 residues. V lost 0 bases and J 5 bases, leaving 9 bases between the germline ends. CDR3 in DNA: TGCGCCAGCAGCTTGGAATGGGGGGATCAGCCCCAGCATTTT. Its protein is CASSLEWGDQPQHF.

This chain links TRBV15 with TRBJ2-1; D call uncertain. The V gene lost 5 bases and the J gene lost 0 bases, with 5 bases spanning the gap. CDR1 and CDR2 from the germline V gene are LNHNV and YYDKDF (reference sequence). The CDR3 is 13 residues long. Here the CDR3 reads CATSPGSYNEQFF. The DNA for the CDR3 is TGTGCCACCAGCCCGGGCTCCTACAATGAGCAGTTCTTC.

The chain joins TRBV10-3 to TRBJ1-6; TRBD1 matches 7 bases. The CDR3 totals 14 residues. From germline, CDR1 is ENHRY and CDR2 SYGVKD. V was pared by 6 bases and J by 7 bases, with 6 bases of the junction left unmatched. Here the CDR3 reads CAIRETGQNSPLHF. The CDR3 coding sequence is TGTGCCATCAGGGAGACAGGGCAGAATTCACCCCTCCACTTT.

The count of this clone is one. The rearrangement joins TRBV18 to TRBJ1-5; tentatively, D is TRBD1 (5 bases). V was trimmed by 2 bases and J by 0 bases, leaving 8 bases between them. There are 15 residues in the CDR3. Germline CDR1 reads KGHSH; CDR2 reads LQKENI. CDR3 protein: CASSPSGGSNQPQHF. CDR3 in DNA: TGTGCCAGCTCACCAAGCGGGGGTAGCAATCAGCCCCAGCATTTT.

V gene TRBV28 combines with J gene TRBJ1-3; weak D call: TRBD1 (6 bases). Trimming pared 5 bases from V and 0 bases from J, leaving 8 bases between. Germline V gene data show CDR1 as MDHEN and CDR2 as SYDVKM. The CDR3 spans 14 residues. The CDR3 region is CASSQGRSGNTIYF. The CDR3 DNA is TGTGCCAGCAGTCAGGGGCGCTCTGGAAACACCATATATTTT.

The chain couples TRBV6-5 to TRBJ1-2; 8 bases match TRBD1. V lost 6 bases and J lost 7; bases outside the gene matches: 1. The CDR3 has 11 amino acids. Per germline, CDR1 MNHEY and CDR2 SVGAGI. This CDR3 is CASRQGGGYTF. CDR3 DNA sequence: TGTGCCAGCAGACAGGGGGGTGGCTACACCTTC.

The genes are TRBV4-1 and TRBJ2-7; 14 bases line up with TRBD2. The J segment lost 7 bases and the V segment lost 0 bases, leaving 5 bases of the junction unmatched. The CDR3 extends over 16 amino acids. From germline, CDR1 is MGHRA and CDR2 YSYEKL. CDR3 nucleotides: TGCGCCAGCAGCCAAGAGACTAGCGGGGGGGATGGAGAGCAGTACTTC. Translating gives CASSQETSGGDGEQYF.

This chain joins TRBV6-6 and TRBJ2-3; 16 bases align to TRBD2. The germline CDR1 and CDR2 sequences are MNHNY and SVGAGI (reference sequence). The junction had 18 bases not matched to a gene; V was cut back by 6 bases and J by 6 bases. The CDR3 contains 20 residues. CDR3 in amino acids: CASSKGTSGGALYRTDTQYF. CDR3 in DNA: TGTGCCAGCAGCAAAGGGACTAGCGGGGGGGCCTTGTACCGGACGGATACGCAGTATTTT.

The chain recombines TRBV6-4 with TRBJ1-1, with 7 bases lining up with TRBD1. V lost 6 bases and J lost 4; bases outside the gene matches: 5. CDR1 and CDR2 from the germline V gene are MRHNA and SNTAGT. The CDR3 has 13 amino acids. This CDR3 reads CASSSTGSTEAFF. CDR3 DNA sequence: TGTGCCAGCAGCTCGACAGGGAGCACTGAAGCTTTCTTT.

V gene TRBV5-6 combines with J gene TRBJ2-7; 9 positions match TRBD2. The V gene end was trimmed by 4 bases and the J gene end by 2 bases; junction bases not matched to a gene: 7. CDR1 and CDR2 (germline): SGHDT, YYEEEE. CDR3 length equals 15 residues. In DNA form, the CDR3 reads TGTGCCAGCAGCCCGGACAGCGGGGGGACCTACGAGCAGTACTTC. Its protein is CASSPDSGGTYEQYF.

Written as DNA, the CDR3 is TGTGCCAGCAGCGTAGCGATCGGGGGCACTGAAGCTTTCTTT. The encoded protein is CASSVAIGGTEAFF. The genes are TRBV9 and TRBJ1-1; weak D call: TRBD1 (5 bases). This CDR3 spans 14 amino acids. The germline CDR1 and CDR2 sequences are SGDLS and YYNGEE. Trimming removed 0 bases at V and 4 bases at J, with 10 bases between. Variable domain in full (rest from reference TRBV9 and TRBJ1-1): DSGVTQTPKHLITATGQRVTLRCSPRSGDLSVYWYQQSLDQGLQFLIQYYNGEERAKGNILERFSAQQFPDLHSELNLSSLELGDSALYFCASSVAIGGTEAFFGQGTRLTVV.

J is TRBJ1-1 and V is TRBV19; 10 positions match TRBD1. After removal of 6 bases from V and 0 bases from J, the junction contained 7 bases not matched to a gene. CDR3 length: 16 amino acids. Per the germline V gene, CDR1 is LNHDA and CDR2 is SQIVND (reference sequence). DNA for the CDR3: TGTGCCAGTAGCTACGGACAGGGGGTTCTGAACACTGAAGCTTTCTTT. Translation: CASSYGQGVLNTEAFF.

V is TRBV18 and J is TRBJ1-5; D is possibly TRBD1 (5 bases). The length of the CDR3 is 17 residues. V gave up 4 bases and J gave up 2 bases, with 18 bases separating them. Germline CDR1 is KGHSH and CDR2 is LQKENI. CDR3 amino acids: CASSRSGGLGGNQPQHF. CDR3 sequence (DNA): TGTGCCAGCTCACGTTCGGGGGGACTGGGCGGCAATCAGCCCCAGCATTTT.

The gene calls are TRBV19 and TRBJ2-7; 14 positions agree with TRBD2. This CDR3 has 18 amino acids. CDR1 and CDR2 (germline): LNHDA, SQIVND (reference sequence). The junction had 7 bases not matched to a gene; V was cut back by 3 bases and J by 0 bases. CDR3 region: CASSMTGLAGAHSYEQYF. In DNA, the CDR3 is TGTGCCAGTAGTATGACGGGACTAGCGGGAGCCCACTCCTACGAGCAGTACTTC.

The CDR3 reads CASTANQGPGLGYTF. The CDR3 nucleotides are TGTGCCAGCACCGCGAACCAGGGGCCGGGTCTGGGCTACACCTTC. The chain uses TRBV6-5 and TRBJ1-2; D might be TRBD1 (6 bases). This CDR3 is built from 15 residues. With 7 bases removed from V and 8 bases from J, the gap between germline ends came to 23 bases. Looked up from germline, CDR1 is MNHEY and CDR2 is SVGAGI.

A note on this clone: A far larger clone is one nucleotide away, so this likely arose from a read error. Other nucleotide sequences from this sample produce the same CDR3. The chain joins TRBV25-1 to TRBJ2-1; weak D call: TRBD2 (6 bases). CDR3 length equals 12 residues. The V end was cut by 6 bases, the J end by 10 bases, with 13 bases between. The germline CDR1 and CDR2 sequences are MGHDK and SYGVNS. CDR3 amino acids: CASSPGGVEQFF. The CDR3 DNA reads TGTGCCAGCAGCCCCGGGGGAGTAGAGCAGTTCTTC.

This clone was seen a handful of times. The chain uses TRBV3-1 (or the pseudogene TRBV3-2) and TRBJ1-1; D unclear. V lost 4 bases and J 3 bases, leaving 9 bases between the germline ends. Germline V CDR1 and CDR2: LGHDT, YNNKEL (reference sequence). CDR3 length equals 13 residues. CDR3 DNA: TGTGCCAGCAGCCCACGGAGGGACACTGAAGCTTTCTTT. Translating it yields CASSPRRDTEAFF.

This rearrangement joins TRBV5-1 to TRBJ2-3, with 14 bases lining up with TRBD2. The germline gives CDR1 SGHRS, CDR2 YFSETQ. After removal of 3 bases from V and 0 bases from J, the junction contained 6 bases not matched to a gene. The CDR3 is 18 amino acids. As DNA, the CDR3 is TGCGCCAGCAGCTCGGGACTAGCGGGAGTGACTAGCACAGATACGCAGTATTTT. It yields the protein CASSSGLAGVTSTDTQYF.

This clone has only one observation. J is TRBJ1-2 and V is TRBV3-1 (or the pseudogene TRBV3-2); 9 positions match TRBD1. Germline lookup yields CDR1 LGHDT and CDR2 YNNKEL (reference sequence). After removal of 5 bases from V and 4 bases from J, the junction contained 2 bases not matched to a gene. The CDR3 spans 13 residues. The CDR3 DNA is TGTGCCAGCAGCGGGACAGGGCCCTATGGCTACACCTTC. It codes for CASSGTGPYGYTF.

The J gene is TRBJ1-1, the V gene TRBV19, with D perhaps TRBD1 (5 bases). Per the germline V gene, CDR1 is LNHDA and CDR2 is SQIVND (reference sequence). The V gene lost 8 bases and the J gene lost 1 base, with 14 bases spanning the gap. The CDR3 loop spans 14 amino acids. The CDR3 DNA follows: TGTGCCAGTGCCGCCGGGGGGAGGAACACTGAAGCTTTCTTT. Translating gives CASAAGGRNTEAFF.

The chain is built from TRBV9 and TRBJ2-1; maybe TRBD2 (5 bases). V was pared by 1 base and J by 6 bases, with 11 bases between. The germline V gene encodes CDR1 SGDLS and CDR2 YYNGEE. The CDR3 is 14 amino acids. Here the CDR3 DNA reads TGTGCCAGCAGCGTAAGGGCTAGCCCCAATGAGCAGTTCTTC. Translated, it gives CASSVRASPNEQFF.

J is TRBJ2-1 and V is TRBV5-1, with 8 bases fitting TRBD1. This CDR3 is built from 18 residues. Trimming cost V 2 bases and J 9 bases; bases outside gene matches: 19. The V gene's germline CDR1 is SGHRS and CDR2 YFSETQ. The CDR3 DNA reads as TGCGCCAGCAGCTTAATAGGGACAGGCGTCTTCCCTGCTCCTGAGCAGTTCTTC. Its translation is CASSLIGTGVFPAPEQFF.

V gene TRBV14 combines with J gene TRBJ2-1, with 7 bases fitting TRBD2. CDR3 length equals 13 residues. The germline V gene encodes CDR1 SGHDN and CDR2 FVKESK. The junction had 7 bases not matched to a gene; V was cut back by 0 bases and J by 14 bases. The CDR3 coding sequence is TGTGCCAGCAGCCAAGATACAACTAGCGTTAAGTTCTTC. Its protein product is CASSQDTTSVKFF.

This clone was counted only a few times. The rearrangement joins TRBV7-2 to TRBJ1-5; TRBD1 is a possible D gene (5 bases). Germline-derived CDR1 and CDR2 are SGHTA and FQGNSA. The CDR3 has 15 amino acids. V was pared by 0 bases and J by 6 bases, with 12 bases between. DNA for the CDR3: TGTGCCAGCAGCTTAGCTGCGGGGGGGGGTCAGCCCCAGCATTTT. Its translation is CASSLAAGGGQPQHF.

This clone showed up just once. The chain combines TRBV4-2 with TRBJ1-2; 7 positions agree with TRBD1. Germline V CDR1 and CDR2: LGHNA, YNFKEQ. The CDR3 contains 14 residues. V dropped 0 bases and J dropped 3; count of bases not matched to a gene: 1. This CDR3 reads CASSQDRGDYGYTF. In DNA form, the CDR3 reads TGTGCCAGCAGCCAAGACAGGGGGGACTATGGCTACACCTTC.